Sequencing of this T cell receptor (beta chain) was carried out in a study of graft-versus-host responses after intestinal transplantation. Study information: As for transplant type, recipients had multivisceral, liver-intestinal, or isolated intestinal grafts. Induction using anti-thymocyte globulin, followed by tacrolimus and steroids for roughly 3 years, was given to all recipients.

Notes on the study in general: Peak levels of circulating GvH clones tracked with early post-transplant HvG declines. GvH clonotypes were identified within recipient marrow, with a subset emerging first in ileum or blood.

Details on this clone: Its antigen is currently unknown.

Measured with immunoSEQ multiplex PCR; TCRdb has only the in-frame clones, and not every one. Among about 80,000 clones listed, 92% were seen once. V lost 3 bases and J lost 5, with 7 bases in between. CDR1 and CDR2 from the germline V gene are GTSNPN and SVGIG (reference sequence). CDR3 size: 11 residues. The chain employs TRBV30 and TRBJ1-1; the D gene is possibly TRBD1 (5 bases). The sequence derives from a human patient who received an intestinal transplant, so some T cells may come from the graft donor. The sequencing used PBMCs, collected 98 days after intestinal transplantation. The CDR3 region has the DNA TGTGCCTGGAGCCGGGGGACTGAAGCTTTCTTT. Protein product: CAWSRGTEAFF.